The clone carrying this T cell receptor (beta chain) was seen at least ten times. The target antigen is unknown. Trimming stripped 5 bases from V and 6 bases from J, with 14 bases between. The germline V gene has CDR1 SEHNR and CDR2 FQNEAQ (reference sequence). CDR3 length equals 13 residues. MiXCR was run by TCRdb on the PCR reads, yielding one entry per CDR3 protein. The sample records roughly 300,000 distinct CDR3 sequences, roughly a quarter being singletons. This specimen belongs to a study of molecular identifiers for immune sequencing clone quantification. Study-wide points: In CMV-specific effectors, clones above 20 copies held over 99% of molecules; naive, under 1%. Identical TCR molecules sharing a barcode could underestimate highly expanded clone sizes.

The gene calls are TRBV7-9 and TRBJ2-7, with unresolved D. The specimen was naive CD8+ T cells from blood, with Jurkat cell RNA spiked in. Subset described: FACS-sorted CD8+CD4-CCR7+CD45RA+ naive T cells. The TCR sequence derives from a human donor in good health. Some libraries in this study had Jurkat cell RNA spiked in. The CDR3 sequence: CASSPPGRSEQYF. The CDR3 DNA reads TGTGCCAGCAGCCCCCCCGGACGGTCCGAGCAGTACTTC.